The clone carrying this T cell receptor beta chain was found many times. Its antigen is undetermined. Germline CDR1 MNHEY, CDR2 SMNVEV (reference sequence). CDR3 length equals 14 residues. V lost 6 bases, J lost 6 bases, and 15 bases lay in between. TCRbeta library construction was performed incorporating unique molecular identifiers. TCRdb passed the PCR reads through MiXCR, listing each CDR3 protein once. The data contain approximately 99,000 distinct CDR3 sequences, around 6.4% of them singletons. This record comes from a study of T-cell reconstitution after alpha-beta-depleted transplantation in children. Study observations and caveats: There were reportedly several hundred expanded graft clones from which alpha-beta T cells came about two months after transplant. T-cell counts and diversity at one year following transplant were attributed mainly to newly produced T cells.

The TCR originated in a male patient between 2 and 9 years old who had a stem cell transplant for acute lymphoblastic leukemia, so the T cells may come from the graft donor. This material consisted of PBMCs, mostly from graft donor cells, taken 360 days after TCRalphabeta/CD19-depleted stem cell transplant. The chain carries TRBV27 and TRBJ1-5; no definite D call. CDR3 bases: TGTGCCAGCAGGCCGGGGAATAACGGTCAGCCCCAGCATTTT. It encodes CASRPGNNGQPQHF.